Described below is a single T cell receptor beta chain sequence and its context. This CDR3 region has 12 residues. The germline V gene has CDR1 KGHDR and CDR2 SFDVKD. V shed 5 bases and J shed 7 bases, with 7 bases lying between them. This record belongs to a study of blood T cell repertoires in COVID-19. Sequencing was performed with immunoSEQ multiplex PCR; in TCRdb, only in-frame clones are kept and a portion is missing. Altogether tens of thousands of clones are present, about nine tenths being singletons, with the ten largest covering around 6.7%. This sequence joins TRBV24-1 and TRBJ2-2; D is unclear. The TCR was taken from a woman aged 80 or over with active COVID-19. Sequencing input: peripheral blood. The CDR3 DNA is TGTGCCACCAGTGTCCCCCTCGGGGAGCTGTTTTTT. This sequence encodes CATSVPLGELFF.